This record covers a single TCR beta chain. Each patient came to thyroid surgery without any prior treatment (of any kind). This CDR3 has 15 residues. Trimming removed 0 bases at V and 6 bases at J, with 15 bases between. Germline-derived CDR1 and CDR2 are SGHNT and YYREEE (reference sequence). These data are taken from a study of metastatic and nonmetastatic thyroid tumors. Study summary: A comparison of repertoires was made across blood and tumor or nodule tissue from malignant and benign thyroid patients.

Using MiXCR, TCRdb re-called clones from the PCR reads. The sample yields tens of thousands of clones, 20% to 25% seen once. J is TRBJ1-2 and V is TRBV5-4; maybe TRBD1 (5 bases). The sequenced sample consisted of blood. This receptor was identified in a male donor with papillary thyroid cancer or a benign thyroid nodule (not recorded which). Some clones in this sample may be carry-over from other donors' samples. CDR3 amino acids: CASSLGRQGGHGYTF. CDR3 nucleotides: TGTGCCAGCAGCTTGGGGCGGCAGGGCGGACATGGCTACACCTTC.